This TCR beta chain was sequenced in a study of T cell changes during pregnancy in multiple sclerosis. V was shortened by 4 bases and J by 0 bases, with 16 bases between the two germline ends. CDR1 and CDR2 (germline): SGHRS, YFSETQ. CDR3 length: 16 residues. TCRdb's copy holds only in-frame clones and misses some; the assay was immunoSEQ multiplex PCR. The top ten hold 0.41% of the sample, which has about 35,000 clones, 85% to 95% seen once. V usage is TRBV5-1 and J usage is TRBJ1-1, with a tentative D call TRBD1 (6 bases). The sequence was obtained from a female donor with multiple sclerosis, enrolled in a pregnancy study. The source material was CD4+ T cells from peripheral blood mononuclear cells, sampled in the first trimester of pregnancy. CDR3 residues: CASSRTGTFMNTEAFF. The CDR3 coding sequence is TGCGCCAGCAGCCGTACCGGGACATTCATGAACACTGAAGCTTTCTTT.